Given below is one T cell receptor beta chain in context. Its target is not known. The assay was immunoSEQ multiplex PCR, and TCRdb's table has in-frame clones only and misses some. The table records 50,000 or so clones, roughly 87% of them present only once. Recipients received nonmyeloablative bone marrow transplants from related graft donors, with transient mixed chimerism. Thawed PBMCs were FACS-sorted into unstimulated CD4+CD25+CD127- regulatory T cells, CD4+CD25- non-regulatory cells, CD4 and CD8 cells. The data originate from a study of Tregs in tolerant kidney transplant recipients. The CDR3 totals 15 residues. After removal of 5 bases from V and 1 base from J, the junction contained 5 bases not matched to a gene. CDR1 is SGHVS and CDR2 is FNYEAQ in the germline V gene. Whole-study findings and limits: Tregs expanded with activated donor B cells seemed most donor-specific.

This chain connects TRBV7-6 to TRBJ2-3; 8 bases line up with TRBD2. Material: CD8+ T cells from blood (PBMCs), obtained 12 months after the transplant. The clonotype originates from a human patient who received a combined kidney and bone marrow transplant. Part of the T cell pool may stem from the graft donor. The CDR3 DNA is TGTGCCAGCAGCCGTAGCGGGGTGGGCACAGATACGCAGTATTTT. Its protein product is CASSRSGVGTDTQYF.